The clone carrying this TCR beta chain came up many times. The target antigen is unknown. The cDNA was synthesized by means of template-switch 5'RACE, which was carried out with 10-nucleotide random UMIs. TCRdb re-called the 5' RACE reads through MiXCR, storing one row per CDR3 protein. The data hold tens of thousands of distinct CDR3 sequences, with roughly 11% observed a single time. The data were taken from a study of neurological immune-mediated disorders. Study results and limitations: It was HTLV-1-associated myelopathy that showed the most TCR clonal expansion, while multiple sclerosis showed the least, falling below healthy controls.

The sorted libraries involved the use of about 910,000 CD4+ or CD8+ T cells. The CDR3 is 16 amino acids. Germline CDR1 reads SGHRS; CDR2 reads YFSETQ. V dropped 0 bases and J dropped 1; count of bases not matched to a gene: 3. The clonotype comes from a woman in her 30s with HTLV-1-associated myelopathy (HAM/TSP). Sequenced: CD4+ T cells from blood. This sequence joins TRBV5-1 and TRBJ1-1; 10 positions match TRBD1. The CDR3 spells CASSLGDRGRNTEAFF. The CDR3 bases are TGCGCCAGCAGCTTGGGGGACAGGGGCCGGAACACTGAAGCTTTCTTT.